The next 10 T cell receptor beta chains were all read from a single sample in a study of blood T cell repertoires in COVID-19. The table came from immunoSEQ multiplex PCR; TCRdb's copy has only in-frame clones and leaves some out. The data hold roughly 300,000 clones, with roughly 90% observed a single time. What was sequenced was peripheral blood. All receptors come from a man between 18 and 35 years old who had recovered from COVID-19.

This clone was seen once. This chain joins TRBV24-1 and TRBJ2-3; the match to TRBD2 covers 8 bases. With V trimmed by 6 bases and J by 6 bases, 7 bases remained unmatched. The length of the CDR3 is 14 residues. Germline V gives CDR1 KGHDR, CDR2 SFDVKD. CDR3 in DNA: TGTGCCACCAGTAGCGGGGGACCACCTGATACGCAGTATTTT. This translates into CATSSGGPPDTQYF.

CDR3 nucleotides: TGTGCCAGCAGCAGCCTGGGACAGGGGAGGCGGGAGACCCAGTACTTC. Protein sequence: CASSSLGQGRRETQYF. The V gene is TRBV21-1, the J gene TRBJ2-5; the DNA was not used to check the table's D call, TRBD1. TRBV21-1 is a recognized pseudogene. The CDR3 loop spans 16 amino acids.

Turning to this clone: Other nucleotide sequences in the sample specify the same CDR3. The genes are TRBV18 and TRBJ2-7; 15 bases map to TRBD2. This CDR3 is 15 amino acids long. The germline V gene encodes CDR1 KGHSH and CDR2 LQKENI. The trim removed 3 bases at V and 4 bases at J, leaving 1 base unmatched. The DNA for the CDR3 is TGTGCCAGCTCACCGGGGACTAGCGGGAGGTACGAGCAGTACTTC. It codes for CASSPGTSGRYEQYF.

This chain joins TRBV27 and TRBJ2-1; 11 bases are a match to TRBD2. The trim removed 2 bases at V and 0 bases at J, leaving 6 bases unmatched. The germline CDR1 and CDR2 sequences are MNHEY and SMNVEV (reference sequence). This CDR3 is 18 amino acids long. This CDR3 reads CASSLRGLAGSSYNEQFF. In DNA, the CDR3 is TGTGCCAGCAGTTTAAGAGGACTAGCGGGCAGCTCCTACAATGAGCAGTTCTTC.

This chain's CDR3 is CSASSGASYEQYF. CDR3 DNA sequence: TGCAGTGCTAGTAGCGGGGCTAGCTACGAGCAGTACTTC. This chain links TRBV20-1 with TRBJ2-7, with TRBD2 matching 8 bases. The ends lost 3 bases at V and 3 bases at J; junction bases unmatched: 4. This CDR3 contains 13 residues. The germline V gene encodes CDR1 DFQATT and CDR2 SNEGSKA (reference sequence).

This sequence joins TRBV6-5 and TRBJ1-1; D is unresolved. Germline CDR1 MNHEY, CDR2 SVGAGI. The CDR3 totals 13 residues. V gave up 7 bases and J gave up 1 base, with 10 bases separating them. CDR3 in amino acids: CASTPSRNTEAFF. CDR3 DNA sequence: TGTGCCAGCACCCCAAGTAGGAACACTGAAGCTTTCTTT.

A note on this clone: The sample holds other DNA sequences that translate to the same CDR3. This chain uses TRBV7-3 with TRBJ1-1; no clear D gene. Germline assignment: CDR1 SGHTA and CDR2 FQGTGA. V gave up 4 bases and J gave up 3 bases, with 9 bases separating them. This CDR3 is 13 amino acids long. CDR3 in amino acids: CASSSDRDTEAFF. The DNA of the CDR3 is TGTGCCAGCAGCTCTGATCGGGACACTGAAGCTTTCTTT.

Here the CDR3 reads CASSQDSGYNQPQHF. CDR3 nucleotide sequence: TGCGCCAGCAGCCAAGATTCAGGGTACAATCAGCCCCAGCATTTT. This chain connects TRBV4-3 to TRBJ1-5; the D gene is possibly TRBD1 (5 bases). CDR3 length equals 15 residues. Trimming pared 0 bases from V and 3 bases from J, leaving 9 bases between. Germline V CDR1 and CDR2: LGHNA, YSLEER.

The CDR3 spells CASSPFGGLRANYGYTF. The CDR3 region has the DNA TGTGCCAGCTCACCTTTTGGAGGTCTACGAGCTAACTATGGCTACACCTTC. The chain employs TRBV18 and TRBJ1-2; D gene uncertain. The V gene lost 3 bases and the J gene lost 0 bases, with 17 bases spanning the gap. The CDR3 is made up of 17 amino acids. CDR1 KGHSH and CDR2 LQKENI come from the germline V gene.

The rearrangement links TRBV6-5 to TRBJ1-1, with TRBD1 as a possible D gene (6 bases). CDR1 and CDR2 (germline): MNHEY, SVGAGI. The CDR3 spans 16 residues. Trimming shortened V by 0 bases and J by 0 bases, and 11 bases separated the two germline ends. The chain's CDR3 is CASSYSKGHLNTEAFF. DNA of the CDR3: TGTGCCAGCAGTTACTCGAAGGGACACTTGAACACTGAAGCTTTCTTT.